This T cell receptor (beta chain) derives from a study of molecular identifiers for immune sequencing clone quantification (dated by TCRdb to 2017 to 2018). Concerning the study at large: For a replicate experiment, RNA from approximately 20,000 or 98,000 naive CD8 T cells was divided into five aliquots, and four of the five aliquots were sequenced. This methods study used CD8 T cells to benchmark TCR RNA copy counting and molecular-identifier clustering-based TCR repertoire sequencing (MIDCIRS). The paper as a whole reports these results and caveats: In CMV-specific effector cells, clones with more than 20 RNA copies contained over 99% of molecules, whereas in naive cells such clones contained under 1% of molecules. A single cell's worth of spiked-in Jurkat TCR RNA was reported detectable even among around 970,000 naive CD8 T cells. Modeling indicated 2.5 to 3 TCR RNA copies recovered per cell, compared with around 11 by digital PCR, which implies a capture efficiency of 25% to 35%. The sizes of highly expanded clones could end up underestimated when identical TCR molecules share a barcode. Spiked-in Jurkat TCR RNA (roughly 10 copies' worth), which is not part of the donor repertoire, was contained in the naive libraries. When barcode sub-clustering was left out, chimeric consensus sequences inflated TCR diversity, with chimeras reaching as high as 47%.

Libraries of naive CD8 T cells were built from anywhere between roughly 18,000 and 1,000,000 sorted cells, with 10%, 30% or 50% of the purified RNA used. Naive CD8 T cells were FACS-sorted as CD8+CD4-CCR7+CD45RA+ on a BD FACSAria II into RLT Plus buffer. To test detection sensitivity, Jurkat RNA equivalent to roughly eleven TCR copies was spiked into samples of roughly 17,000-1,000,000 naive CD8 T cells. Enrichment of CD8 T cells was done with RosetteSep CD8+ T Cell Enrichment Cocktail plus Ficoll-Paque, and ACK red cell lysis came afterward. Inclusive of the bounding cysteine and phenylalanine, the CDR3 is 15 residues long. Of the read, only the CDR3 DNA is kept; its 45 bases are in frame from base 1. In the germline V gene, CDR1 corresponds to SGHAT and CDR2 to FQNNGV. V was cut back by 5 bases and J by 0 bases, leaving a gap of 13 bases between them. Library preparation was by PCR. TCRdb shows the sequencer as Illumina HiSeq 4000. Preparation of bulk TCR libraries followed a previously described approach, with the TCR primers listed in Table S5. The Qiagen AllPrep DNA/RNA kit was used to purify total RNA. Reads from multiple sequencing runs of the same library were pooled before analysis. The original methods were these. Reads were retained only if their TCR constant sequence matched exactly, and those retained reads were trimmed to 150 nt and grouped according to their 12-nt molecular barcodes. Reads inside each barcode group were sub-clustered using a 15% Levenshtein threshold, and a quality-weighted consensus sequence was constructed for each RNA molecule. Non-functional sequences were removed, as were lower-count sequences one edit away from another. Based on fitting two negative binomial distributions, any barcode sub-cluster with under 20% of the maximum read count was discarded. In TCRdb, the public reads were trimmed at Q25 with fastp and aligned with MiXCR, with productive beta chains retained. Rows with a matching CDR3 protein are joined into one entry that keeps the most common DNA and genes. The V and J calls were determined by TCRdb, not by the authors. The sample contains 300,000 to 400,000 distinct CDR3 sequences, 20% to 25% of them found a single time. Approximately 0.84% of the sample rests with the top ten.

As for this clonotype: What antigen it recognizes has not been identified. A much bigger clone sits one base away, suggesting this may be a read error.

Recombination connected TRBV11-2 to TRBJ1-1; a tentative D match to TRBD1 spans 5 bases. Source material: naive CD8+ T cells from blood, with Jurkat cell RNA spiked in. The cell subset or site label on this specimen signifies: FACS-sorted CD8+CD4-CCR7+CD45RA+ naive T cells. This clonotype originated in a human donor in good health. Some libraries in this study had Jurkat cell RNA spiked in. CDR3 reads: CASSLNRDLNTEAFF. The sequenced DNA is TGTGCCAGCAGCCTTAACCGGGACCTGAACACTGAAGCTTTCTTT. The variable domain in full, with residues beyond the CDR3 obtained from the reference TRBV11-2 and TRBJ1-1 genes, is EAGVAQSPRYKIIEKRQSVAFWCNPISGHATLYWYQQILGQGPKLLIQFQNNGVVDDSQLPKDRFSAERLKGVDSTLKIQPAKLEDSAVYLCASSLNRDLNTEAFFGQGTRLTVV.